What follows is one T cell receptor (beta chain) and its context. What it recognizes is unknown. The CDR3 runs 17 residues. Trimming cost V 6 bases and J 5 bases; bases outside gene matches: 8. This record comes from a study of T cell repertoires in cytomegalovirus infection. Background on the study: Recently described HLA-C-restricted plus well-studied HLA-B-restricted CMV epitopes were used. General study points: HLA-C-restricted CMV-specific TCR beta clonotypes were dominant in the ex vivo response. Identification of carriers of CMV plus the relevant HLA was achieved through cumulative public TCR beta family frequency.

TCRdb independently ran MiXCR on the reads; one entry per CDR3 protein. The sample yields hundreds of thousands of distinct CDR3 sequences, about 31% seen once. This clonotype originated in a human donor in good health (CMV status not recorded). Some clones in this sample may be carry-over from other donors' samples. The chain recombines TRBV12-3 or TRBV12-4 with TRBJ2-3; TRBD2 matches 16 bases. The sample in question was cultured CD8+ T cells from PBMCs, obtained from culture after CMV antigen stimulation. Here the CDR3 DNA reads TGTGCCAGCAGACGGGGACTAGCGGGGGGGTCAGTAGATACGCAGTATTTT. Its protein product is CASRRGLAGGSVDTQYF.